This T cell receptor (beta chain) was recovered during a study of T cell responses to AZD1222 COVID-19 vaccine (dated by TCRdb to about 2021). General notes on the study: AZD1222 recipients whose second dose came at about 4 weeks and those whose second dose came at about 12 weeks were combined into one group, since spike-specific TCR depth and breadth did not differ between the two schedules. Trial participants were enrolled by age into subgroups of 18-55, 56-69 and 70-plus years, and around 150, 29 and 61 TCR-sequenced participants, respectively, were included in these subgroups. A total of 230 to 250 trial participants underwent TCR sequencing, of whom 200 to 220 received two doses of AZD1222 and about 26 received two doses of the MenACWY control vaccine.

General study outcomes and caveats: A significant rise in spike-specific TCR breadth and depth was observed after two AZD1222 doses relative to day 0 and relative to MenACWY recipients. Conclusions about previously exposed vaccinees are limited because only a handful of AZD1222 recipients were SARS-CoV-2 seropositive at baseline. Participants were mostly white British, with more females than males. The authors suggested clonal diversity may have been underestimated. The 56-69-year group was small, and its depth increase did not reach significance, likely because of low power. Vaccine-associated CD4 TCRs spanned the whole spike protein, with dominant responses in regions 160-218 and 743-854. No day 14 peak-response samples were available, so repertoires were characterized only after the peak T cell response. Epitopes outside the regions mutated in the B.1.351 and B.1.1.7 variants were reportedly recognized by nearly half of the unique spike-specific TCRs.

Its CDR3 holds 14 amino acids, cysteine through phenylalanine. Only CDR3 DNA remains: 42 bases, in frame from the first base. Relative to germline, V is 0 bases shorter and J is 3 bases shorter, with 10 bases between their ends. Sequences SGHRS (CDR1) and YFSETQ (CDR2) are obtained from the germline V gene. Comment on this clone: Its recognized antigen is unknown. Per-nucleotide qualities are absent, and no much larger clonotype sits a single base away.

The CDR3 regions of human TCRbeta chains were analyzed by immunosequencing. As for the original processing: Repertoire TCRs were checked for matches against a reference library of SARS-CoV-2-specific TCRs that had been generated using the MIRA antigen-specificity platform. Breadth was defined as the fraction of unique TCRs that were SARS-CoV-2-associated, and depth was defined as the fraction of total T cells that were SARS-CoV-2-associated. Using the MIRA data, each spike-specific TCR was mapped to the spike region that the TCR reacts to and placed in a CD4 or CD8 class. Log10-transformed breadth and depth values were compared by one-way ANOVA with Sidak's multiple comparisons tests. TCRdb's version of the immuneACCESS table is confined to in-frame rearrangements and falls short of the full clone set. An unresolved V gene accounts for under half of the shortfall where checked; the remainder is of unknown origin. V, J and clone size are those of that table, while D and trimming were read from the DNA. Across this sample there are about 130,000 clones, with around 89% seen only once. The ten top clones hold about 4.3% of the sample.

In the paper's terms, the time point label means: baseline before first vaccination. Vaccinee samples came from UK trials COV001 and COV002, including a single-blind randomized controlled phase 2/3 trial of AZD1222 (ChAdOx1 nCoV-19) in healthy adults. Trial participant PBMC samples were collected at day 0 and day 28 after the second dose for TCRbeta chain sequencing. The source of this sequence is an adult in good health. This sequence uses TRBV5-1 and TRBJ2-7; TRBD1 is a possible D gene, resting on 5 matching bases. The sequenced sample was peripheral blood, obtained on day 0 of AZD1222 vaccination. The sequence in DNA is TGCGCCAGCAGCTTGGATTCAGGGAACTACGAGCAGTACTTC. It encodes CASSLDSGNYEQYF.